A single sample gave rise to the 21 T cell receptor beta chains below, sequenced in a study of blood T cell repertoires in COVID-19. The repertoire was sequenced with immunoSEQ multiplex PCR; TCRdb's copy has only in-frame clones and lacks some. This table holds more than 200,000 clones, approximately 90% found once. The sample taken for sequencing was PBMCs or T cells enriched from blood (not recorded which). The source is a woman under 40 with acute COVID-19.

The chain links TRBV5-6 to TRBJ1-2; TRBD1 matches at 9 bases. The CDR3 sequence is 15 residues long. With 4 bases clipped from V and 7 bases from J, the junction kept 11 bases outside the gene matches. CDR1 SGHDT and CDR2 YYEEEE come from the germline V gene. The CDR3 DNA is TGTGCCAGCAGCGAGGGTCGGGACAGGGCGGTTGGCTACACCTTC. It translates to CASSEGRDRAVGYTF.

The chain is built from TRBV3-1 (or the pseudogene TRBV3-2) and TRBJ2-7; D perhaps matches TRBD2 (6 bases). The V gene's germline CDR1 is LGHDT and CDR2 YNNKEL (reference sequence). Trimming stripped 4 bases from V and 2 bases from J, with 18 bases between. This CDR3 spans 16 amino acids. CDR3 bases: TGTGCCAGCAGCCGCCGAGCGGGCTTCACCCCCTACGAGCAGTACTTC. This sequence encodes CASSRRAGFTPYEQYF.

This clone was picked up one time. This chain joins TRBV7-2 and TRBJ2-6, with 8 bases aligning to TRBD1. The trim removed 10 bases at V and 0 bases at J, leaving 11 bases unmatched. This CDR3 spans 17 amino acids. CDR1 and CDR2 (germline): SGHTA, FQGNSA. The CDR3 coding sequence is TGTGCCATTAGCAGACAGGGGCGAAACTCTGGGGCCAACGTCCTGACTTTC. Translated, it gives CAISRQGRNSGANVLTF.

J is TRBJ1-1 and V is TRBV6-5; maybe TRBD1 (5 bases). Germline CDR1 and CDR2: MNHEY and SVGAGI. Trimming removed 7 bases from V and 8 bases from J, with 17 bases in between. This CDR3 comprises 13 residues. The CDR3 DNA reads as TGTGCCAGCACCGGGGGTCGCCGGGCGGAAGCTTTCTTT. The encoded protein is CASTGGRRAEAFF.

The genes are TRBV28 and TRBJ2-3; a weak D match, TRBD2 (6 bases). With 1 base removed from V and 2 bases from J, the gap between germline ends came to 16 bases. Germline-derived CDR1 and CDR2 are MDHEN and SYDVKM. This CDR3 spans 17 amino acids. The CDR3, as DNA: TGTGCCAGCAGTTTATTATCCTCCGCGGGGCCCACAGATACGCAGTATTTT. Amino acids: CASSLLSSAGPTDTQYF. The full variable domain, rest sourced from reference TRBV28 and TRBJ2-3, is DVKVTQSSRYLVKRTGEKVFLECVQDMDHENMFWYRQDPGLGLRLIYFSYDVKMKEKGDIPEGYSVSREKKERFSLILESASTNQTSMYLCASSLLSSAGPTDTQYFGPGTRLTVL.

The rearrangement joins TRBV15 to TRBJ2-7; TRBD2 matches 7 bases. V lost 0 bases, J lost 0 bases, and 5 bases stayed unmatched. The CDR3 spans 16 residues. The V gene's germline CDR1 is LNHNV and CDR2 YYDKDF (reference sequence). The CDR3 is CATSRDPGRTSYEQYF. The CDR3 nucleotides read TGTGCCACCAGCAGAGATCCCGGGAGGACCTCCTACGAGCAGTACTTC.

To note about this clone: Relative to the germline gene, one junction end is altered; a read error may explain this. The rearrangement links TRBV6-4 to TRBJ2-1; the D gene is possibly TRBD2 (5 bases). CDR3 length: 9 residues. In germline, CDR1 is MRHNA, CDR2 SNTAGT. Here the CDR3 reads CASSDSRVF. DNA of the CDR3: TGTGCCAGCAGTGACTCGAGGGTCTTC.

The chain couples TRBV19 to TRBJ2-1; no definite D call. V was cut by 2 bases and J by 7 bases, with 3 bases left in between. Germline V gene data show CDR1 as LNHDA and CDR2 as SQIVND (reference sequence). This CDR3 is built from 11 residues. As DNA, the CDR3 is TGTGCCAGTAGTATATATAATGAGCAGTTCTTC. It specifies CASSIYNEQFF.

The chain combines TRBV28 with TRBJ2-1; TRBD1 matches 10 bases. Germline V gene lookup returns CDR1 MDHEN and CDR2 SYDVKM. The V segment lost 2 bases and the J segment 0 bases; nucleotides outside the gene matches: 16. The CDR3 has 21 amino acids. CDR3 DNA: TGTGCCAGCAGTTTACCCCCTCGGACAGGGGGGTCCCCCTTCTCCTACAATGAGCAGTTCTTC. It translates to CASSLPPRTGGSPFSYNEQFF.

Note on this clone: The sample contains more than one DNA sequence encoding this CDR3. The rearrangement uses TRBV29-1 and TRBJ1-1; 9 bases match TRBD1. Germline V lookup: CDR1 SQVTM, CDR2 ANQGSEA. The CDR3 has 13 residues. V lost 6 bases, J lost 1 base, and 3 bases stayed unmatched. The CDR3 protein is CSVRGQGNTEAFF. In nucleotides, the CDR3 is TGCAGCGTGAGGGGACAGGGGAACACTGAAGCTTTCTTT.

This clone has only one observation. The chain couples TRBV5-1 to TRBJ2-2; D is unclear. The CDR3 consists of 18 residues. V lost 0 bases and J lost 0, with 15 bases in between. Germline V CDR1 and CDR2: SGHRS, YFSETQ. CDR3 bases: TGCGCCAGCAGCTTGGCGGGTGTCTACCCCCCGAACACCGGGGAGCTGTTTTTT. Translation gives CASSLAGVYPPNTGELFF.

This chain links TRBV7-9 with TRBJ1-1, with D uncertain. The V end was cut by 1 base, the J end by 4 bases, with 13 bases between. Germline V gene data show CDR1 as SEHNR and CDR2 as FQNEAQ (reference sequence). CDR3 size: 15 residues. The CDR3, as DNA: TGTGCCAGCAGCTTAGTATCTGGGTCGGGCACTGAAGCTTTCTTT. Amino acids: CASSLVSGSGTEAFF.

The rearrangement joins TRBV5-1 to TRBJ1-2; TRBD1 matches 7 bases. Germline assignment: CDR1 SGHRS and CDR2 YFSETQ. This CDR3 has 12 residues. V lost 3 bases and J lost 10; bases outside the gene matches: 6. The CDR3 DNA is TGCGCCAGCAGCTCCGACAGGGCCGTCTACACCTTC. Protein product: CASSSDRAVYTF.

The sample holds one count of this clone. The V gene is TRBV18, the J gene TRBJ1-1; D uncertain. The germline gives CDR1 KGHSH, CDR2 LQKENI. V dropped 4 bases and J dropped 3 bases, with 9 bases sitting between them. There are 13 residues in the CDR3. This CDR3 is CASSREVYTEAFF. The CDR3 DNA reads TGTGCCAGCTCACGGGAGGTGTACACTGAAGCTTTCTTT.

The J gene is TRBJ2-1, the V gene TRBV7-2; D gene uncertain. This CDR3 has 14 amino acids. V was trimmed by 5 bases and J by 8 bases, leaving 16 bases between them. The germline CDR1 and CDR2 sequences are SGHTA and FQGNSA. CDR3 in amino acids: CASSPSPYADEQFF. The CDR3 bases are TGTGCCAGCAGCCCATCCCCCTACGCGGATGAGCAGTTCTTC.

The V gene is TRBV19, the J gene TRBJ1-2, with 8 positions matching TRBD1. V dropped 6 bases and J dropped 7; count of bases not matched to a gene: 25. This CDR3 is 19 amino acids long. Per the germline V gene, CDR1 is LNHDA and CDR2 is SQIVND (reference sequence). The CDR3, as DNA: TGTGCCAGTAGCAGCCCTGTCCGGGACAGGTCCATGGCACACCGTGGCTACACCTTC. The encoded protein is CASSSPVRDRSMAHRGYTF.

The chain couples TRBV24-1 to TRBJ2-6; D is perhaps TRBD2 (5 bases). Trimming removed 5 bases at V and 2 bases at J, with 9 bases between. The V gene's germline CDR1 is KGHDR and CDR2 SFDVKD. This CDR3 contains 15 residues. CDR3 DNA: TGTGCCACCAGTGCGCGGGTAGCTGGGGCCAACGTCCTGACTTTC. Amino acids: CATSARVAGANVLTF.

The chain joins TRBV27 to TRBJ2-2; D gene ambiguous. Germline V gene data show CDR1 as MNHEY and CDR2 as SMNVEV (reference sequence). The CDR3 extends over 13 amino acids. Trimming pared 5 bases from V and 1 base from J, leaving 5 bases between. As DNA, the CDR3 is TGTGCCAGCAGTCCAGGGAACACCGGGGAGCTGTTTTTT. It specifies CASSPGNTGELFF.

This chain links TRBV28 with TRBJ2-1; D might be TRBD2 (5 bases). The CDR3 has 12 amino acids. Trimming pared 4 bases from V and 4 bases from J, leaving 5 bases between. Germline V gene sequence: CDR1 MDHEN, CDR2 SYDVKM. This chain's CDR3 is CASSWEYNEQFF. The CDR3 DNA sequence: TGTGCCAGCAGTTGGGAGTACAATGAGCAGTTCTTC. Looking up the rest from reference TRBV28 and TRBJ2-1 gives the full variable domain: DVKVTQSSRYLVKRTGEKVFLECVQDMDHENMFWYRQDPGLGLRLIYFSYDVKMKEKGDIPEGYSVSREKKERFSLILESASTNQTSMYLCASSWEYNEQFFGPGTRLTVL.

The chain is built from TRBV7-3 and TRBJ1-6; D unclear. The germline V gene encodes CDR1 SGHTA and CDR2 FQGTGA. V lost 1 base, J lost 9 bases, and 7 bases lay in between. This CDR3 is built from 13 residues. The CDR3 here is CASSLNPGSPLHF. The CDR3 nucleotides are TGTGCCAGCAGCTTAAATCCGGGTTCACCCCTCCACTTT. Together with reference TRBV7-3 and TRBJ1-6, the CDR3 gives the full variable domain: GAGVSQTPSNKVTEKGKYVELRCDPISGHTALYWYRQSLGQGPEFLIYFQGTGAADDSGLPNDRFFAVRPEGSVSTLKIQRTERGDSAVYLCASSLNPGSPLHFGNGTRLTVT.

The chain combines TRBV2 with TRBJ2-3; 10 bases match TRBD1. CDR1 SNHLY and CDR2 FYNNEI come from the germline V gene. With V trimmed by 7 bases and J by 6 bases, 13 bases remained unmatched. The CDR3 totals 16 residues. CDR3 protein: CASTLGGQGLLDTQYF. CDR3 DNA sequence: TGTGCCAGCACCCTGGGGGGACAGGGGCTTCTGGATACGCAGTATTTT.